The 20 T cell receptor beta chains below come from one sample, sequenced in a study of T cell repertoires in cytomegalovirus infection. Each CDR3 protein is one row after TCRdb ran MiXCR on the reads. The repertoire holds some 600,000 distinct CDR3 sequences, with approximately 25% as singletons. Sequencing input: CD8+ T cells from PBMCs. The source of these receptors is a human donor in good health (CMV status not recorded). Some clones in this sample may be carry-over from other donors' samples.

The V gene is TRBV2, the J gene TRBJ2-1; TRBD2 matches 9 bases. There are 17 residues in the CDR3. CDR1 SNHLY and CDR2 FYNNEI come from the germline V gene. J gave up 4 bases and V 2 bases, and 9 bases lay outside the gene matches. CDR3 residues: CASSEFSAGGTYNEQFF. CDR3 DNA: TGTGCCAGCAGTGAATTTTCAGCGGGGGGTACTTACAATGAGCAGTTCTTC.

The V and J genes are TRBV13 and TRBJ1-1; D gene unclear. Germline loops: CDR1 PRHDT, CDR2 FYEKMQ (reference sequence). The length of the CDR3 is 15 residues. Between the trimmed V and J ends, which lost 4 bases and 1 base, there was a span of 13 bases. The CDR3 reads CASSSTPTSNTEAFF. In nucleotides, the CDR3 is TGTGCCAGCAGCTCGACTCCCACTTCGAACACTGAAGCTTTCTTT.

This clonotype was seen more than once but under ten times. The chain combines TRBV28 with TRBJ2-2; D is perhaps TRBD1 (6 bases). This CDR3 is built from 20 residues. The V end was cut by 3 bases, the J end by 4 bases, with 27 bases between. In germline, CDR1 is MDHEN, CDR2 SYDVKM. CDR3 protein: CASSFFQLQKLGTTTGELFF. The CDR3 nucleotides are TGTGCCAGCAGTTTTTTCCAACTACAAAAACTCGGGACAACCACCGGGGAGCTGTTTTTT.

This clonotype appeared a few times. The gene calls are TRBV29-1 and TRBJ2-2; 7 nucleotides line up with TRBD1. J gave up 5 bases and V 8 bases, and 5 bases lay outside the gene matches. CDR3 length: 12 residues. The germline V gene encodes CDR1 SQVTM and CDR2 ANQGSEA. DNA of the CDR3: TGCAGCTCTATCAGGGGGACCGGGGAGCTGTTTTTT. Its translation: CSSIRGTGELFF.

This clonotype occurred a few times. The J gene is TRBJ1-5, the V gene TRBV6-2 or TRBV6-3, with no clear D. CDR1 is MNHEY, CDR2 SVGEGT, per germline. Trimming stripped 6 bases from V and 2 bases from J, with 8 bases between. The CDR3 extends over 13 amino acids. CDR3 in DNA: TGTGCCAGCAGGACTGTCGGCAATCAGCCCCAGCATTTT. It is translated as CASRTVGNQPQHF.

The gene calls are TRBV27 and TRBJ2-1, with D hard to call. The ends were cut back, 2 bases at V and 6 bases at J, with 8 bases in the middle. CDR3 length: 13 amino acids. CDR1 is MNHEY, CDR2 SMNVEV, per germline (reference sequence). The CDR3 sequence: CASSLKRVNEQFF. As DNA, the CDR3 is TGTGCCAGCAGTTTAAAAAGGGTCAATGAGCAGTTCTTC.

There are many counts of this clonotype. The chain couples TRBV7-9 to TRBJ1-2; D is unresolved. Trimming removed 6 bases at V and 12 bases at J, with 17 bases between. Germline V gene sequence: CDR1 SEHNR, CDR2 FQNEAQ (reference sequence). This CDR3 contains 12 residues. The CDR3, as DNA: TGTGCCAGCAGACACCTTGGGTACCCCCACACCTTC. It codes for CASRHLGYPHTF.

The DNA of the CDR3 is TGTGCCAGCAGTTTAGGGGACCGGAGCTCCTACGAGCAGTACTTC. Amino acid sequence: CASSLGDRSSYEQYF. V usage is TRBV12-3 or TRBV12-4 and J usage is TRBJ2-7, with D perhaps matching TRBD1 or TRBD2 (5 bases each). The CDR3 covers 15 residues. Deletions cut 1 base from V and 0 bases from J, with 10 bases between.

This chain joins TRBV7-6 and TRBJ2-1, with 8 bases aligning to TRBD2. The V segment lost 5 bases and the J segment 5 bases; nucleotides outside the gene matches: 8. The CDR3 runs to 15 residues. Germline loops: CDR1 SGHVS, CDR2 FNYEAQ. The CDR3 reads CASSPRGGWHNEQFF. The CDR3 DNA is TGTGCCAGCAGCCCCCGGGGGGGCTGGCACAATGAGCAGTTCTTC. The full variable domain, its missing parts supplied by reference TRBV7-6 and TRBJ2-1, is GAGVSQSPRYKVTKRGQDVALRCDPISGHVSLYWYRQALGQGPEFLTYFNYEAQQDKSGLPNDRFSAERPEGSISTLTIQRTEQRDSAMYRCASSPRGGWHNEQFFGPGTRLTVL.

DNA of the CDR3: TGCAGTGCTAGGGAGCAGGCTTCCTATAATTCACCCCTCCACTTT. This sequence encodes CSAREQASYNSPLHF. The chain uses TRBV20-1 and TRBJ1-6, with D unresolved. V was cut by 3 bases and J by 1 base, with 10 bases left in between. The germline V gene encodes CDR1 DFQATT and CDR2 SNEGSKA (reference sequence). The CDR3 runs 15 residues.

This clonotype was found a few times. The rearrangement links TRBV28 to TRBJ1-6; a weak D match, TRBD1 (5 bases). There are 19 residues in the CDR3. V lost 5 bases and J 0 bases, leaving 20 bases between the germline ends. In germline, CDR1 is MDHEN, CDR2 SYDVKM. The CDR3 region has the DNA TGTGCCAGCAGTCCACAGGCAAAATTCCTGAGCTCCTATAATTCACCCCTCCACTTT. Translated, it gives CASSPQAKFLSSYNSPLHF.

This clonotype was observed a few times. This chain connects TRBV6-5 to TRBJ2-7; D uncertain. Per germline, CDR1 MNHEY and CDR2 SVGAGI. This CDR3 comprises 14 residues. Trimming pared 2 bases from V and 4 bases from J, leaving 12 bases between. CDR3: CASSYGDIDYEQYF. DNA of the CDR3: TGTGCCAGCAGTTACGGCGACATCGATTACGAGCAGTACTTC.

This clonotype has ten or more counts. CDR3 in amino acids: CASSPLGANTEAFF. The DNA of the CDR3 is TGTGCCAGCAGCCCCCTCGGGGCGAACACTGAAGCTTTCTTT. V and J are TRBV7-9 and TRBJ1-1, with a tentative D call TRBD1 (5 bases). The CDR3 runs 14 residues. The V gene lost 5 bases and the J gene lost 1 base, with 11 bases spanning the gap. Germline loops: CDR1 SEHNR, CDR2 FQNEAQ (reference sequence).

This clonotype has a count of ten or more. V gene TRBV25-1 combines with J gene TRBJ1-1, with 9 bases aligning to TRBD1. CDR1 is MGHDK, CDR2 SYGVNS, per germline. J lost 4 bases, V lost 5 bases, and 11 bases had no gene match. This CDR3 has 16 residues. Here the CDR3 DNA reads TGTGCCAGCAGTAAAACCGGGACAGGGTTTTCCACTGAAGCTTTCTTT. It yields the protein CASSKTGTGFSTEAFF.

This clonotype was detected a few times. V usage is TRBV15 and J usage is TRBJ2-1, with 9 bases identical to TRBD2. The germline V gene has CDR1 LNHNV and CDR2 YYDKDF (reference sequence). With 0 bases clipped from V and 4 bases from J, the junction kept 4 bases outside the gene matches. The CDR3 has 16 amino acids. CDR3 region: CATSRDISGGYNEQFF. The CDR3 nucleotides read TGTGCCACCAGCAGAGATATTAGCGGGGGTTACAATGAGCAGTTCTTC.

Details on this clonotype: This may be a read error, as it is one base from a much larger clone. V gene TRBV10-2 combines with J gene TRBJ2-3; TRBD1 agrees at 8 bases. Germline trimming cut 2 bases from V and 5 bases from J; bases unmatched to any gene: 3. The CDR3 spans 14 residues. The germline V gene has CDR1 WSHSY and CDR2 SAAADI. CDR3 sequence (DNA): TGCGCCAGCAGTGAGCAGGGGGCGATAGATACGCAGTATTTT. Its translation is CASSEQGAIDTQYF.

In its sample, this clonotype was seen a few times. This chain connects TRBV6-1 to TRBJ2-3, with 9 positions matching TRBD2. The CDR3 runs 13 residues. Germline V CDR1 and CDR2: MNHNS, SASEGT. V was clipped by 8 bases and J by 15 bases; unmatched bases: 15. The CDR3, as DNA: TGTGCCAGCTTTTCCGCTGGACTAGCGACCCAATATTTT. It codes for CASFSAGLATQYF.

Regarding this clonotype: A read error may be the cause here, since a much bigger clone is one base away. The chain employs TRBV12-3 or TRBV12-4 and TRBJ2-2; possibly TRBD2 for D (5 bases). This CDR3 has 12 residues. The CDR3 reads CASSVWAGELLF. In DNA form, the CDR3 reads TGTGCCAGCAGTGTCTGGGCCGGGGAGCTGTTGTTT.

This clonotype came up a few times. The rearrangement links TRBV20-1 to TRBJ1-3; D call uncertain. In germline, CDR1 is DFQATT, CDR2 SNEGSKA (reference sequence). V shed 1 base and J shed 8 bases, with 21 bases lying between them. CDR3 length equals 16 residues. In DNA form, the CDR3 reads TGCAGTGCTAGAGGCCCACAGCATGTTAGACGGGACACCATATATTTT. Protein: CSARGPQHVRRDTIYF.

This clonotype came up many times. The chain carries TRBV10-3 and TRBJ2-1; tentatively, D is TRBD2 (6 bases). Per germline, CDR1 ENHRY and CDR2 SYGVKD. The CDR3 length is 15 residues. V was trimmed by 8 bases and J by 5 bases, leaving 19 bases between them. The CDR3 here is CAIQDWGEGNNEQFF. The CDR3 DNA sequence: TGTGCCATCCAAGACTGGGGGGAAGGGAACAATGAGCAGTTCTTC.